In this sample, the clone carrying this TCR beta chain turned up a few times. This sample was taken from a study of blood T cell repertoires in COVID-19. Study-level information: Samples taken during acute and convalescent COVID-19 were collected in the United States, Italy and Spain. The cDNA or gDNA used as material had been derived from T cells, B-cell-depleted T cells, or PBMCs.

Per the original data handling: Amplification of reference gene primers provided the estimated nucleated cell counts. TCRdb's table, derived via immunoSEQ multiplex PCR, lists solely in-frame clones and lacks some. Clone size and the V and J calls come from that table; the DNA yielded D and trimming. The sample lists about 330,000 clones, 80% to 90% seen once, with 5% to 7% in the top ten. With 0 bases removed from V and 5 bases from J, the gap between germline ends came to 14 bases. In germline, CDR1 is SGDLS, CDR2 YYNGEE. This CDR3 has 16 amino acids. This rearrangement joins TRBV9 to TRBJ2-2, with D hard to call. The source of this sequence is a man younger than 30 who had recovered from COVID-19. Input material: peripheral blood. For the CDR3, the DNA is TGTGCCAGCAGCGTAGGGGTAGTACGGGTTACCGGGGAGCTGTTTTTT. Its protein product is CASSVGVVRVTGELFF.